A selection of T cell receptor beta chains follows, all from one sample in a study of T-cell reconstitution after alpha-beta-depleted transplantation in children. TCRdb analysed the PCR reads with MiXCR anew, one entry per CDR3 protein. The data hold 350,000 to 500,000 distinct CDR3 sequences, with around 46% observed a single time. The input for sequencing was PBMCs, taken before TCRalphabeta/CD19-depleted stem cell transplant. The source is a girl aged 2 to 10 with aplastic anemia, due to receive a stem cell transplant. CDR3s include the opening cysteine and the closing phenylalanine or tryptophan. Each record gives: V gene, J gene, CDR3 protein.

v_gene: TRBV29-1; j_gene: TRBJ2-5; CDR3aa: CSVVGQGYQETQYF
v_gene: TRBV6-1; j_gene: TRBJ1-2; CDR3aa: CASSPQWTSNYGYTF
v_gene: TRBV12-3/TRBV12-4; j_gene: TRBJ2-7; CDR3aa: CASSKGGYPTYEQYF
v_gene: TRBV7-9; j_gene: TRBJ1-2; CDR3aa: CASSLTATYGYTF
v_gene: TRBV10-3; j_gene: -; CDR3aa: CAISAVVGNQPQYF
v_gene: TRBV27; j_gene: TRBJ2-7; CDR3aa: CASSLKGDTYEQYF
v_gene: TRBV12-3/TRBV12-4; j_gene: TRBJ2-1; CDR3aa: CGSSFRYGSGTSGRRSNEQFF
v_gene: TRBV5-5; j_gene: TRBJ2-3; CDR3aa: CASSLGRRVTDTQYF
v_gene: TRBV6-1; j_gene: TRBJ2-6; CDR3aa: CASSAFPGFSGANVLTF
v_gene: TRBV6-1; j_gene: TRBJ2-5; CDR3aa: CASSEALAGVLGETQYF
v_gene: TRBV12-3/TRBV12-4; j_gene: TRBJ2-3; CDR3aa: CASSLREGRGTDTQYF
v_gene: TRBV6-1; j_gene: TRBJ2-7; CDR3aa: CASALGGVPYEQYF
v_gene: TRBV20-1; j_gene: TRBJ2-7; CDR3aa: CSASSAYEQYF
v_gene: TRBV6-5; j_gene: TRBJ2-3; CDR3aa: CASSYLELEIGDTQYF
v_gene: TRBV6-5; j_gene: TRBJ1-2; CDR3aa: CASSYVGYSNYGYTF
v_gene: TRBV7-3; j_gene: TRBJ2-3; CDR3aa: CASSPASGGTQYF